This TCR beta chain was recorded in a study of beta chain features in type 1 diabetes. Study as a whole: Patients were similar to healthy donors in age and gender (as well as in cell yields). Overall study results and limits: VDJ junctions from type 1 diabetes patients carried fewer insertions and larger deletions.

Remarks on this clone: Its antigen remains unidentified. Different DNA sequences within this sample yield the same CDR3.

The V and J ends lost 0 bases and 0 bases respectively, with 5 bases between them. Germline V gene sequence: CDR1 GTSNPN, CDR2 SVGIG (reference sequence). The CDR3 has 13 residues. Since all of the isolated RNA was reverse transcribed, expressed TCRB transcripts were what got sequenced. Using immunoSEQ multiplex PCR, the repertoire was profiled, and TCRdb retains in-frame clones only, with some absent. This table has roughly 240,000 clones, roughly two thirds appearing once. CD45RO/CCR7/CD25/CD127/CD95/CD27 sorting isolated CD4+ naive, central memory, regulatory and stem cell-like memory cells. The chain carries TRBV30 and TRBJ1-1, with no clear D. Sequenced material: naive CD4+ T cells from blood. The TCR sequence derives from a man aged 30 to 45 in good health. The chain's CDR3 is CAWSVHLNTEAFF. The CDR3 coding sequence is TGTGCCTGGAGTGTACACCTGAACACTGAAGCTTTCTTT.